This T cell receptor beta chain was profiled in a study of T-cell memory formation after mild COVID-19. In TCRdb, the 5' RACE reads were re-called with MiXCR into one record per CDR3 protein. The sample lists a few hundred thousand distinct CDR3 sequences, approximately 15% occurring once. This clonotype was seen more than once but under ten times. The sequencing input was PBMCs or a T cell subset sorted from them (not recorded which). This clonotype was obtained from a man between 18 and 35 years old who had mild COVID-19 (a few samples of this study predate the infection). Cell type and time point are not known.

This chain's CDR3 is CATSRREQYF. DNA for the CDR3: TGTGCCACCTCCCGCCGCGAGCAGTACTTC. The chain employs TRBV6-2 or TRBV6-3 and TRBJ2-7; no clear D gene. CDR1 is MNHEY and CDR2 is SVGEGT in the germline V gene. Between the trimmed V and J ends, which lost 10 bases and 6 bases, there was a span of 10 bases. This CDR3 region has 10 residues.